This TCR beta chain came from a study of blood T cell repertoires in COVID-19. Study summary: Collection of acute and convalescent COVID-19 samples took place in the United States, Italy and Spain. The analysed material was cDNA or gDNA that came from T cells, B-cell-depleted T cells, or PBMCs.

Original processing notes: Amplified reference gene primers provided the basis for estimating nucleated cell counts. Profiled with immunoSEQ multiplex PCR; TCRdb holds only in-frame clones, not every one. V and J calls and clone size are as listed in that table; D and trimming were resolved from the DNA. The sample has 150,000 or so clones; around 84% are singletons. The CDR3 is made up of 18 amino acids. Germline V CDR1 and CDR2: KGHSH, LQKENI. With 3 bases clipped from V and 6 bases from J, the junction kept 15 bases outside the gene matches. The chain couples TRBV18 to TRBJ1-5; TRBD1 matches 9 bases. The TCR sequence derives from an older woman with acute or convalescent COVID-19. Material: peripheral blood. DNA for the CDR3: TGTGCCAGCTCACCCATTGGACCCGGGACAGGGCCCAGTCAGCCCCAGCATTTT. Protein: CASSPIGPGTGPSQPQHF. The complete variable domain, with remaining parts taken from reference TRBV18 and TRBJ1-5, reads NAGVMQNPRHLVRRRGQEARLRCSPMKGHSHVYWYRQLPEEGLKFMVYLQKENIIDESGMPKERFSAEFPKEGPSILRIQQVVRGDSAAYFCASSPIGPGTGPSQPQHFGDGTRLSIL.